This T cell receptor beta chain derives from a study of T cell repertoires in cytomegalovirus infection. Overall study: Matching HLA type and CMV infection were both indicated by public TCR beta signatures. Study-wide findings and caveats: The study found HLA-C-restricted CMV-specific TCR beta clonotypes dominating the ex vivo response. Carriers of CMV and the relevant HLA type were discriminated by public TCR beta frequency.

This clonotype was picked up a small number of times. Antigen specificity is unknown. TCRdb independently ran MiXCR on the reads; one entry per CDR3 protein. The sample contains 740,000 or so distinct CDR3 sequences, under 40% of which appear only once. The sequencing sample was made of PBMCs. The receptor comes from a human donor in good health (CMV status not recorded). Some clones in this sample may be carry-over from other donors' samples.

CDR3 in DNA: TGTGCCAGCAGTCACAGGGGGCGTGGGGCCAACGTCCTGACTTTC. It is translated as CASSHRGRGANVLTF. The chain employs TRBV28 and TRBJ2-6; 9 nucleotides align to TRBD1. The germline CDR1 and CDR2 sequences are MDHEN and SYDVKM. After removal of 5 bases from V and 3 bases from J, the junction contained 2 bases not matched to a gene. The CDR3 consists of 15 residues.